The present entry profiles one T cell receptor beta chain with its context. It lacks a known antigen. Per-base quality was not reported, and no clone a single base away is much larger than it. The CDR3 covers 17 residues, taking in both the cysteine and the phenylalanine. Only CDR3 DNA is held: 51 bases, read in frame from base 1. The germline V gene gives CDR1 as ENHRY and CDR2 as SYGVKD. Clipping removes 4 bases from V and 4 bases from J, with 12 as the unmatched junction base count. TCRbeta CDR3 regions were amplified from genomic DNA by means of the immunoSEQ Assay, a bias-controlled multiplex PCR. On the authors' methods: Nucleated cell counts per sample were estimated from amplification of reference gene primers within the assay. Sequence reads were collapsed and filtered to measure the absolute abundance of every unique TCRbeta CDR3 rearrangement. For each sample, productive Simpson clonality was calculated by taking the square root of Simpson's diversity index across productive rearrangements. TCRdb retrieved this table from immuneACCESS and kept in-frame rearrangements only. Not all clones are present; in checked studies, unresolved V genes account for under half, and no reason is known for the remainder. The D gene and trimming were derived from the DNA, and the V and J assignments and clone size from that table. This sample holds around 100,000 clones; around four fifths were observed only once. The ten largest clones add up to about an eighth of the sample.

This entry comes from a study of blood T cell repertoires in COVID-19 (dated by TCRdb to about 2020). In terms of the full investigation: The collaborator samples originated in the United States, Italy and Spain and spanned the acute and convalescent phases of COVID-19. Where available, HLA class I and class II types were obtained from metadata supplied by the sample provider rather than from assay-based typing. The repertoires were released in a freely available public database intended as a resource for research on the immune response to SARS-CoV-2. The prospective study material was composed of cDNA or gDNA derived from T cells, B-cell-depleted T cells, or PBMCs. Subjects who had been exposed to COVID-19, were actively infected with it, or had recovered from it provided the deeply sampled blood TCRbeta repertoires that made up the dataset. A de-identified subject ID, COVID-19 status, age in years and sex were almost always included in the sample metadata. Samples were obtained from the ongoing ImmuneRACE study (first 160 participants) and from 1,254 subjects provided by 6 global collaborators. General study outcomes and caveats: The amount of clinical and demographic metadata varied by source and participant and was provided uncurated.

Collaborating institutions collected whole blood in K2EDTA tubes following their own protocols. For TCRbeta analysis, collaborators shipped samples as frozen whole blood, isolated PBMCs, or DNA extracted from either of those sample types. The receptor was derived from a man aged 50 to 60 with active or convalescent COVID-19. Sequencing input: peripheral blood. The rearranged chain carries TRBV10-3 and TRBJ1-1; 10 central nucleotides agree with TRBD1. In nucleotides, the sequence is TGTGCCATCAGTGGACCCGGGACAGGGGATCGGGGCACTGAAGCTTTCTTT. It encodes CAISGPGTGDRGTEAFF.